Here is one TCR beta chain with its context. The antigen is not known. The data are from a study of cytomegalovirus exposure and HLA in healthy donors. Separate from the approximately 720-subject first cohort was the approximately 120-subject validation cohort, to which the donors belonged. The CDR3 totals 14 residues. Trimming shortened V by 2 bases and J by 3 bases, and 11 bases separated the two germline ends. Study observations and caveats: The classifier, whose performance was assessed in both the original and validation cohorts, reportedly diagnosed cytomegalovirus status with high specificity and sensitivity. Subsequent analysis found a tendency for first-cohort TCR clusters to co-occur within the 90 to 150 validation repertoires. The study designated fewer than 200 TCR beta chains cytomegalovirus-associated.

The data were produced by immunoSEQ multiplex PCR, yet TCRdb's version contains in-frame clones alone and is incomplete. Seen here are over 75,000 clones, around 85% observed once, and the top ten hold roughly 22%. The receptor's source is a man aged 18-30 years in good health and CMV-seropositive. The J gene is TRBJ2-7, the V gene TRBV23-1, with a tentative D call TRBD1 (6 bases). TRBV23-1 belongs to the ORF category, with a function that is uncertain. The sequencing sample was made of PBMCs. Written as DNA, the CDR3 is TGCGCCAGCAGTCAACTGGGACACCTCTACGAGCAGTACGTC. It is translated as CASSQLGHLYEQYV.